This T cell receptor (beta chain) originates from a study of T-cell reconstitution after alpha-beta-depleted transplantation in children. The CDR3 runs 14 residues. Germline-derived CDR1 and CDR2 are SGHVS and FQNEAQ. The V gene lost 5 bases and the J gene lost 0 bases, with 5 bases spanning the gap. Unique molecular identifiers tagged the TCRbeta library. TCRdb reprocessed the PCR reads with MiXCR, giving one entry per CDR3 protein. The table includes hundreds of thousands of distinct CDR3 sequences, 9.9% detected once. The chain uses TRBV7-8 and TRBJ2-6; D is uncertain. The TCR was taken from a human donor who donated a stem cell graft to a child with SCID. This specimen consisted of PBMCs from the stem cell graft donor, obtained from the stem cell graft. The CDR3 sequence is CASSISSGANVLTF. In DNA, the CDR3 is TGTGCCAGCAGCATTTCCTCTGGGGCCAACGTCCTGACTTTC.